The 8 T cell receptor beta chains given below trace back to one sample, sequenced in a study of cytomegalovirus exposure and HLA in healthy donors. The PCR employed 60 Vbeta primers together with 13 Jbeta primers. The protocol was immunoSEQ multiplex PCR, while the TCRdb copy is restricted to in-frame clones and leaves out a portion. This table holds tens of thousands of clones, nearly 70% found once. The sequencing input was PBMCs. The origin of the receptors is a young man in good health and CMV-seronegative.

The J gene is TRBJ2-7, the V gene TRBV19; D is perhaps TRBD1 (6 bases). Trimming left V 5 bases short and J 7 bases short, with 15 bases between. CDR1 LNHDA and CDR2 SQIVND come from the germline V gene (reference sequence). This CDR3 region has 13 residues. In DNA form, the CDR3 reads TGTGCCAGTAGTGACCAGGGGCGAGGGGAGCAGTACTTC. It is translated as CASSDQGRGEQYF.

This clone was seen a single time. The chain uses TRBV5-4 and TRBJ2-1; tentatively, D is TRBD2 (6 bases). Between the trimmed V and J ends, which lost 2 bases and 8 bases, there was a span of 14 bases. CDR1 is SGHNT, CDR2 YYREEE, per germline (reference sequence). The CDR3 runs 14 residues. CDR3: CASSFRRERHEQFF. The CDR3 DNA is TGTGCCAGCAGCTTTAGGAGGGAGCGACATGAGCAGTTCTTC. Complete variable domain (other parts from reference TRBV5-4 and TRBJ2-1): ETGVTQSPTHLIKTRGQQVTLRCSSQSGHNTVSWYQQALGQGPQFIFQYYREEENGRGNFPPRFSGLQFPNYSSELNVNALELDDSALYLCASSFRRERHEQFFGPGTRLTVL.

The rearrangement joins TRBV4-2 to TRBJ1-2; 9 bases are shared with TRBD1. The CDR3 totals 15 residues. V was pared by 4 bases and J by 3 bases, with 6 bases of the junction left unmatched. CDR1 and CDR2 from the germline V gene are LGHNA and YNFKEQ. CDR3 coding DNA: TGTGCCAGCAGCCCCGGGACAGGGAGGGACTATGGCTACACCTTC. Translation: CASSPGTGRDYGYTF.

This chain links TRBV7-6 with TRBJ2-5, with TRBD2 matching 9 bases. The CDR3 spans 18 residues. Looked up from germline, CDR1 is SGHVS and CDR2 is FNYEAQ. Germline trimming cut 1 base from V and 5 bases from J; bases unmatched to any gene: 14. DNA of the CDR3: TGTGCCAGCAGCTTAGATGGGCAAGCGGGGGGCCGGAGGGAGACCCAGTACTTC. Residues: CASSLDGQAGGRRETQYF.

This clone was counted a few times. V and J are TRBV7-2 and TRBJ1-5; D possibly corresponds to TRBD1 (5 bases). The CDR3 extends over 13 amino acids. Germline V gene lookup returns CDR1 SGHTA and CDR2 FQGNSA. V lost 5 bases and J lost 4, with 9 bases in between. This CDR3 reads CASSIPGNQPQHF. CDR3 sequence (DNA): TGTGCCAGCAGCATCCCAGGGAATCAGCCCCAGCATTTT.

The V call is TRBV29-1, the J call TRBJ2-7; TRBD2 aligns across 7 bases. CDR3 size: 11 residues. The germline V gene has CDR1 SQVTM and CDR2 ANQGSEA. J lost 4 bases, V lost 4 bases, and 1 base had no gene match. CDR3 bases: TGCAGCGTTGGGGAGGGGTACGAGCAGTACTTC. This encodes CSVGEGYEQYF.

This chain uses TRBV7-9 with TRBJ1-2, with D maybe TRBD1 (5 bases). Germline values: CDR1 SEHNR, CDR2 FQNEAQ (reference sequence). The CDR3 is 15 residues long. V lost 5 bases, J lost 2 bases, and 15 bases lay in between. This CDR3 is CASSHPGGSNYGYTF. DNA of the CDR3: TGTGCCAGCAGCCATCCCGGGGGGTCAAACTATGGCTACACCTTC.

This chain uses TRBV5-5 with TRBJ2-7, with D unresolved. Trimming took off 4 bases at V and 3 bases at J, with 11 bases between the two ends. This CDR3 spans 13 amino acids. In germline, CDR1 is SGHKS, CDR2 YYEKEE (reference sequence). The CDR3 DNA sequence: TGTGCCAGCAGCCCTAACCACGACTACGAGCAGTACTTC. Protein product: CASSPNHDYEQYF.